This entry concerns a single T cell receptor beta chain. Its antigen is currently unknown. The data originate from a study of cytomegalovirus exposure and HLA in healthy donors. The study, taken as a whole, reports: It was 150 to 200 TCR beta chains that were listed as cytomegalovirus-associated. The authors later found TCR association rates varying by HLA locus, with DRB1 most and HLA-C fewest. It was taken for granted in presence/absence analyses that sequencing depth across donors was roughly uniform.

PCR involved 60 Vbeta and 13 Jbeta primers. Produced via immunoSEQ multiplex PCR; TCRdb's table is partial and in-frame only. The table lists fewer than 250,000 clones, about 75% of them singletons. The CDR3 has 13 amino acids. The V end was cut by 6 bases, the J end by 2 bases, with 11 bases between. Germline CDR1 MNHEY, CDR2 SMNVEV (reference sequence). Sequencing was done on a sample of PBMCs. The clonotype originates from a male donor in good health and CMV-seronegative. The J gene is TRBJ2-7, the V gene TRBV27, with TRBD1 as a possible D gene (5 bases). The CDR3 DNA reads TGTGCCAGCAGGCTACAGGACACCTACGAGCAGTACTTC. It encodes CASRLQDTYEQYF.